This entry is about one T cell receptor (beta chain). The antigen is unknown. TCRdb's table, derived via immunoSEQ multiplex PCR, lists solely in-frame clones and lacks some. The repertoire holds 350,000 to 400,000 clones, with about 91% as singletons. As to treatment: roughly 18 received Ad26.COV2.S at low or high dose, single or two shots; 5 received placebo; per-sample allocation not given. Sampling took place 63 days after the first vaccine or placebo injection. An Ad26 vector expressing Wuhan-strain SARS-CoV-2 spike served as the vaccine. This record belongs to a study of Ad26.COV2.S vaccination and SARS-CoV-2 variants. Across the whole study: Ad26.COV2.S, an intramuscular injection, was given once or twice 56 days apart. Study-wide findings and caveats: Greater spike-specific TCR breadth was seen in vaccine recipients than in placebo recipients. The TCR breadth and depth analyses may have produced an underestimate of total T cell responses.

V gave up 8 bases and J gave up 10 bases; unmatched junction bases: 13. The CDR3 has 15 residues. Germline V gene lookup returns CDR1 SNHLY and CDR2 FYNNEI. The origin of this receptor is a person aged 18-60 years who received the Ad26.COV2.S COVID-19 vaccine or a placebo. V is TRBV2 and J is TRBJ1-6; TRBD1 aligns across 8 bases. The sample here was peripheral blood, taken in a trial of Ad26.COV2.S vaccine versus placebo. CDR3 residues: CASGLRTGNISPLHF. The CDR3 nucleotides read TGTGCCAGCGGATTGCGGACAGGGAATATCTCACCCCTCCACTTT.